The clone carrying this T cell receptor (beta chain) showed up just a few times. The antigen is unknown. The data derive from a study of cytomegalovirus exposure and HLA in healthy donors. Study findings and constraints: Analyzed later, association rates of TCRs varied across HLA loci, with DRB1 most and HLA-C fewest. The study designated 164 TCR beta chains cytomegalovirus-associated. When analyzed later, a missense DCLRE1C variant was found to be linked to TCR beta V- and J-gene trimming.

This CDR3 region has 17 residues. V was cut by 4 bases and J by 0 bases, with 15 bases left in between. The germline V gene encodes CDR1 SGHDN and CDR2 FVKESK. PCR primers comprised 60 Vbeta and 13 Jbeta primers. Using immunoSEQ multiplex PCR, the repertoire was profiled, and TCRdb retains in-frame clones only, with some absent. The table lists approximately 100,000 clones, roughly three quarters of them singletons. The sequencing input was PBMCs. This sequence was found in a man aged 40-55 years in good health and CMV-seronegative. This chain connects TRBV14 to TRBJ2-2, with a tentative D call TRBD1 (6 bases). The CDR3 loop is CASSPRRGTTNTGELFF. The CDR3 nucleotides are TGTGCCAGCAGCCCCCGCAGGGGAACTACGAACACCGGGGAGCTGTTTTTT.